This TCR beta chain was identified in a study of CD8 T cells in ankylosing spondylitis. Regarding the study as a whole: Under 10 highly homologous variants formed a TCR beta motif that appeared characteristic of ankylosing spondylitis blood. Disease-associated clonotypes exhibited CD8+ identity and were relatively infrequent in peripheral blood. Significant enrichment of disease-linked clones was reportedly seen in matched ankylosing spondylitis synovial fluid.

A note on this clonotype: Its antigen remains unknown.

Construction of TCR beta libraries was performed using quantitative 5'-RACE with molecular barcodes. TCRdb reprocessed the 5' RACE reads via MiXCR and lists one record per CDR3 protein. The sample has some 350,000 distinct CDR3 sequences, about 15% seen once. Trimming cost V 1 base and J 0 bases, with 15 bases left between them. The CDR3 sequence is 17 residues long. Germline CDR1 and CDR2: LGHNA and YNFKEQ. The chain has TRBV4-2 and TRBJ2-5; D possibly uses TRBD1 or TRBD2 (7 bases each). The clonotype comes from a male donor with ankylosing spondylitis or in good health (not recorded which). The sample taken for sequencing was blood, either unsorted or a sorted T cell fraction (not recorded which). In nucleotides, the CDR3 is TGTGCCAGCAGCCAAGGATCAGGGGGACTATACCAAGAGACCCAGTACTTC. It translates to CASSQGSGGLYQETQYF.